The rows below give T cell receptor beta chains drawn from one sample of a study of identical twins. A single record per CDR3 protein comes from TCRdb applying MiXCR to the 5' RACE reads. The table has about 890,000 distinct CDR3 sequences, around 12% seen once. This same sample was also part of a study on yellow fever vaccine responses in identical twins.

The sequencing sample was made of PBMCs. The receptors were sampled from a young woman in good health. Both conserved end residues are part of each CDR3. The order of the fields is V gene, J gene, D gene, clone size, CDR3 DNA, CDR3 protein. A D gene is named only where the DNA matches it firmly. Some rows mark clone size as missing; the rest say once, few, many or name a class of expanded clone.

TRBV27	TRBJ1-1	.	.	TGTGCCAGCAGTCCGAATCCAAACTTACGCCAGGGTTGGACTGAAGCTTTCTTT	CASSPNPNLRQGWTEAFF
TRBV28	TRBJ1-5	.	.	TGTGCCACCGTCGTAGGGGCCGAGAATAGCAATCAGCCCCAGCATTTT	CATVVGAENSNQPQHF
TRBV10-3	TRBJ2-3	.	many	TGTGCCATCAGTGGTGGCGAAGGGGCAACAGATACGCAGTATTTT	CAISGGEGATDTQYF
TRBV4-1	TRBJ2-6	TRBD2	.	TGCGCCAGCAGCCCGAAACTAGCGGGAGGGAGGACTGAGGCCAACGTCCTGACTTTC	CASSPKLAGGRTEANVLTF
TRBV29-1	TRBJ1-1	TRBD1	few	TGCAGCGTTCGAGGCCGTTGGGACAGGAACACTGAAGCTTTCTTT	CSVRGRWDRNTEAFF
TRBV7-8	TRBJ1-6	.	many	TGTGCCAGCAGCTTAAACAGGAATTCACCCCTCCACTTT	CASSLNRNSPLHF
TRBV7-2	TRBJ2-1	.	few	TGTGCCAGCAGCTCTTCGCTTCGGAATGAGCAGTTCTTC	CASSSSLRNEQFF
TRBV29-1	TRBJ1-6	.	many	TGCAGCGTTGTCGAGGGGTTCGGTTCACCCCTCCACTTT	CSVVEGFGSPLHF
TRBV4-1	TRBJ2-1	TRBD2	.	TGCGCCAGCAGCCACCCAGGCCAGCGGGGGGTCGATGAGCAGTTCTTC	CASSHPGQRGVDEQFF
TRBV12-3/TRBV12-4	TRBJ2-1	.	many	TGTGCCAGCAGTTCCAGGGCGACTGGGGATAATGAGCAGTTCTTC	CASSSRATGDNEQFF
TRBV20-1	TRBJ2-3	TRBD2	.	TGCAGTGCTCGCAGCGGGAGTAGGACAGATACGCAGTATTTT	CSARSGSRTDTQYF
TRBV20-1	TRBJ1-1	.	few	TGCAGTGCCAGGGCACAGGGGAACACTGAAGCTTTCTTT	CSARAQGNTEAFF